The 16 T cell receptor beta chains below come from one sample, sequenced in a study of tumor and adjacent non-tumor tissue in lung cancer. TCRbeta libraries were built with three rounds of nested PCR, modified from ARM-PCR. From the multiplex PCR reads, TCRdb called clonotypes with MiXCR, one entry per CDR3 protein. The repertoire holds around 74,000 distinct CDR3 sequences, with around 70% as singletons. This sample's RNA came from whole unsorted tissue. Distant lung tissue was collected more than 3 cm away from the tumor edge. Sequencing was done on a sample of distant non-tumor lung tissue. These receptors all stem from a woman aged 45-59 years with non-small cell lung cancer.

Regarding this clonotype: Since no conserved phenylalanine or tryptophan closes the CDR3, a read error is the likely cause. The DNA is omitted, as the CDR3 cannot be located on it reliably, and the CDR3 follows TCRdb's listing. The V gene is TRBV4-1, the J gene TRBJ1-1; TRBD1 is the table's D call and was not checked against the DNA. The germline gives CDR1 MGHRA, CDR2 YSYEKL. The CDR3 numbers 16 amino acids, ends counted. CDR3 amino acids: CACSQDLYRVGTEAFY.

This clonotype turned up a few times. The rearrangement links TRBV28 to TRBJ2-3; 7 nucleotides agree with TRBD1. Germline CDR1 is MDHEN and CDR2 is SYDVKM. The CDR3 extends over 14 amino acids. J was trimmed by 3 bases and V by 7 bases; bases with no gene match: 7. The CDR3 sequence is CASNSGQRTDTQYF. CDR3 DNA sequence: TGTGCCAGCAATTCGGGACAGCGGACAGATACGCAGTATTTT.

This clonotype was observed at least ten times. This rearrangement joins TRBV18 to TRBJ2-7, with D possibly matching TRBD1 (6 bases). V dropped 0 bases and J dropped 2 bases, with 14 bases sitting between them. Germline V CDR1 and CDR2: KGHSH, LQKENI. The CDR3 has 16 residues. CDR3 protein: CASSPPGHTITYEQYF. The DNA for the CDR3 is TGTGCCAGCTCACCACCGGGACACACAATAACCTACGAGCAGTACTTC.

For this clonotype: Germline is not matched at one junction end, which may reflect a read error. The chain is built from TRBV6-6 and TRBJ2-2; TRBD2 matches 9 bases. The CDR3 has 16 residues. Germline values: CDR1 MNHNY, CDR2 SVGAGI (reference sequence). The CDR3 coding sequence is TGTGCCTGCAGTCCGGGACTAGCAGGAGGAACCGGGGAGCTGTTTTTT. Its translation: CACSPGLAGGTGELFF.

This clonotype came up a few times. A much larger clone lies one base from this, so it may be a read error. The chain uses TRBV20-1 and TRBJ2-1; 11 positions agree with TRBD2. Germline CDR1 DFQATT, CDR2 SNEGSKA (reference sequence). The CDR3 covers 16 residues. The J segment lost 6 bases and the V segment lost 2 bases, leaving 9 bases of the junction unmatched. The DNA of the CDR3 is TGCAGTGCTAGACCTCTACTAGCGGGAGTGAGCAATGAGCAGTTCTTC. Translated: CSARPLLAGVSNEQFF.

This clonotype was seen repeatedly, ten times or more. The chain has TRBV20-1 and TRBJ2-3, with 9 bases identical to TRBD2. The V gene end was trimmed by 0 bases and the J gene end by 5 bases; junction bases not matched to a gene: 6. In germline, CDR1 is DFQATT, CDR2 SNEGSKA (reference sequence). This CDR3 contains 15 residues. The CDR3: CSARDLAGGKDTQYF. CDR3 nucleotide sequence: TGCAGTGCTAGAGACCTCGCGGGAGGGAAAGATACGCAGTATTTT.

The chain couples TRBV11-2 to TRBJ2-3; the D gene is possibly TRBD1 (6 bases). Trimming cost V 1 base and J 2 bases, with 16 bases left between them. The CDR3 contains 17 residues. From germline, CDR1 is SGHAT and CDR2 FQNNGV. The CDR3 sequence: CASSLGGGVVFTDTQYF. CDR3 coding DNA: TGTGCCAGCAGCTTAGGAGGGGGAGTAGTCTTCACAGATACGCAGTATTTT.

This clonotype has at least ten counts. The chain uses TRBV4-1 and TRBJ2-2, with D perhaps matching TRBD2 (5 bases). Germline assignment: CDR1 MGHRA and CDR2 YSYEKL. This CDR3 has 16 amino acids. Trimming shortened V by 1 base and J by 0 bases, and 9 bases separated the two germline ends. As DNA, the CDR3 is TGCGCCAGCAGCCAAGGCTTAGCGTCGAACACCGGGGAGCTGTTTTTT. Its translation is CASSQGLASNTGELFF.

V and J are TRBV7-8 and TRBJ1-1; D is ambiguous. Trimming pared 7 bases from V and 1 base from J, leaving 16 bases between. This CDR3 spans 15 amino acids. Looked up from germline, CDR1 is SGHVS and CDR2 is FQNEAQ. The CDR3 reads CASTFSGQSNTEAFF. The CDR3 bases are TGTGCCAGCACCTTTTCTGGGCAGTCGAACACTGAAGCTTTCTTT.

Turning to this clonotype: One end of the junction does not line up with germline, which may come from a read error. In DNA, the CDR3 is TGTGCTAGTAGTATCTACGATCAGCCCCGGCATTTT. This translates into CASSIYDQPRHF. V and J are TRBV19 and TRBJ1-5, with unresolved D. The germline V gene encodes CDR1 LNHDA and CDR2 SQIVND (reference sequence). CDR3 length equals 12 residues. Full variable domain (missing parts from reference TRBV19 and TRBJ1-5): DGGITQSPKYLFRKEGQNVTLSCEQNLNHDAMYWYRQDPGQGLRLIYYSQIVNDFQKGDIAEGYSVSREKKESFPLTVTSAQKNPTAFYLCASSIYDQPRHFGDGTRLSIL.

In the case of this clonotype: Since a much larger clone is just one base distant, this may be a read error. This chain uses TRBV7-9 with TRBJ1-4; 7 bases are a match to TRBD1. This CDR3 has 14 amino acids. The germline V gene has CDR1 SEHNR and CDR2 FQNEAQ (reference sequence). CDR3 nucleotides: TGTGCCAGCAGCTTATTACAGGGGAATGAAAAACTGGTTTTT. It encodes CASSLLQGNEKLVF. The full variable domain, with the rest looked up from reference TRBV7-9 and TRBJ1-4, is DTGVSQNPRHKITKRGQNVTFRCDPISEHNRLYWYRQTLGQGPEFLTYFQNEAQLEKSRLLSDRFSAERPKGSFSTLEIQRTEQGDSAMYLCASSLLQGNEKLVFGSGTQLSVL.

Notes on this clonotype: A read error may explain this, as a much larger clone is one base away. The chain links TRBV12-3 or TRBV12-4 to TRBJ2-7; no reliable D call. The CDR3 sequence is 14 residues long. Trimming removed 5 bases from V and 4 bases from J, with 15 bases in between. The CDR3 region has the DNA TGTGCCAGCAGTCAAGGGATAGGGTGGTACGAGCAGTACTTC. Its protein product is CASSQGIGWYEQYF.

Comments on this clonotype: At one end the junction does not follow the germline gene, possibly because of a read error. J is TRBJ1-4 and V is TRBV11-2; TRBD1 might be the D (5 bases). Looked up from germline, CDR1 is SGHAT and CDR2 is FQNNGV. CDR3 length equals 12 residues. The CDR3 spells CACTERGEKLCF. CDR3 DNA: TGTGCCTGCACCGAGAGGGGTGAAAAACTGTGTTTT. The whole variable domain, remainder taken from reference TRBV11-2 and TRBJ1-4, is EAGVAQSPRYKIIEKRQSVAFWCNPISGHATLYWYQQILGQGPKLLIQFQNNGVVDDSQLPKDRFSAERLKGVDSTLKIQPAKLEDSAVYLCACTERGEKLCFGSGTQLSVL.

This rearrangement joins TRBV6-5 to TRBJ1-1; 7 bases agree with TRBD1. The J segment lost 3 bases and the V segment lost 10 bases, leaving 14 bases of the junction unmatched. The CDR3 runs 15 residues. Germline assignment: CDR1 MNHEY and CDR2 SVGAGI. The CDR3 bases are TGTGCCAATAGCCCCGGGACAGTGTCGCACACTGAAGCTTTCTTT. This encodes CANSPGTVSHTEAFF.

This clonotype appeared many times. CDR3 sequence (DNA): TGTGCCACCACTAGCGGCTACGACGAGCAGTACTTC. The encoded protein is CATTSGYDEQYF. V and J are TRBV28 and TRBJ2-7, with 8 bases that match TRBD2. V gave up 10 bases and J gave up 5 bases; unmatched junction bases: 7. Per the germline V gene, CDR1 is MDHEN and CDR2 is SYDVKM. This CDR3 is 12 amino acids long.

Points on this clonotype: Mismatch with germline at one junction end may stem from a read error. CDR3 loop: CSAPGAGFDYDYTF. CDR3 DNA sequence: TGCAGTGCCCCCGGGGCAGGGTTTGACTATGACTACACCTTC. The V call is TRBV20-1, the J call TRBJ1-2; maybe TRBD1 (5 bases). Germline V gene sequence: CDR1 DFQATT, CDR2 SNEGSKA (reference sequence). The CDR3 consists of 14 residues.